What follows are 8 T cell receptor beta chains derived from one specimen sequenced in a study of blood T cell repertoires in COVID-19. This table comes from immunoSEQ multiplex PCR, and its TCRdb copy is limited to in-frame clones, with some not included. The sample contains approximately 190,000 clones, 80% of which appear only once. Material for sequencing was peripheral blood. The receptors were sampled from a man aged 55-75 years with acute or convalescent COVID-19.

This chain joins TRBV4-1 and TRBJ2-2; weak D call: TRBD2 (6 bases). The ends were cut back, 1 base at V and 3 bases at J, with 15 bases in the middle. CDR3 size: 17 residues. The germline CDR1 and CDR2 sequences are MGHRA and YSYEKL. In nucleotides, the CDR3 is TGCGCCAGCAGCCAAGGAGCAGGAGGAGGGTACACCGGGGAGCTGTTTTTT. This codes for CASSQGAGGGYTGELFF.

This clone has only a few counts. V gene TRBV30 combines with J gene TRBJ1-6; a possible D gene is TRBD1 (5 bases). Deletions cut 5 bases from V and 7 bases from J, with 12 bases between. Germline assignment: CDR1 GTSNPN and CDR2 SVGIG (reference sequence). The CDR3 has 13 residues. The CDR3 DNA is TGTGCCTGGTCTCCAGGGTGGAATTCACCCCTCCACTTT. Translation: CAWSPGWNSPLHF.

This clone was counted between two and nine times. Relative to the germline gene, one junction end is altered; a read error may explain this. The J gene is TRBJ1-5, the V gene TRBV4-1; D gene ambiguous. Germline loops: CDR1 MGHRA, CDR2 YSYEKL. This CDR3 has 13 amino acids. The CDR3 DNA sequence: TGCGCCAGCAGCCACGGTAGCGATCAGCCCCAGCATTTT. This sequence encodes CASSHGSDQPQHF.

This chain connects TRBV9 to TRBJ2-7; D possibly corresponds to TRBD1 (6 bases). V was pared by 4 bases and J by 2 bases, with 16 bases between. CDR1 is SGDLS, CDR2 YYNGEE, per germline. There are 15 residues in the CDR3. Written as DNA, the CDR3 is TGTGCCAGCAGCTCCGACGGGACACTCACCTACGAGCAGTACTTC. This gives the protein CASSSDGTLTYEQYF.

V usage is TRBV4-1 and J usage is TRBJ2-2; 8 bases line up with TRBD2. CDR3 length: 17 amino acids. The trim removed 4 bases at V and 7 bases at J, leaving 14 bases unmatched. The germline V gene encodes CDR1 MGHRA and CDR2 YSYEKL. The CDR3 spells CASSLYARSGSVGELFF. The CDR3 DNA reads TGCGCCAGCAGCCTATACGCTCGCAGCGGGAGCGTCGGGGAGCTGTTTTTT.

The chain couples TRBV27 to TRBJ1-2; 7 bases align to TRBD1. The germline gives CDR1 MNHEY, CDR2 SMNVEV (reference sequence). The length of the CDR3 is 13 residues. The junction had 10 bases not matched to a gene; V was cut back by 5 bases and J by 10 bases. The CDR3 region is CASSPDRAAIYTF. Here the CDR3 DNA reads TGTGCCAGCAGTCCCGACAGGGCTGCTATCTACACCTTC.

This chain links TRBV4-1 with TRBJ2-1; the match to TRBD1 covers 9 bases. The CDR3 extends over 16 amino acids. Trimming at V came to 3 bases and at J to 8 bases, leaving 11 bases not matched to a gene. The V gene's germline CDR1 is MGHRA and CDR2 YSYEKL. The CDR3 here is CASSQDPGQGMYEQFF. CDR3 nucleotides: TGCGCCAGCAGCCAGGACCCGGGACAGGGTATGTATGAGCAGTTCTTC.

V gene TRBV3-1 (or the pseudogene TRBV3-2) combines with J gene TRBJ2-1; a possible D gene is TRBD2 (5 bases). This CDR3 region has 12 residues. The germline CDR1 and CDR2 sequences are LGHDT and YNNKEL (reference sequence). Trimming cost V 5 bases and J 8 bases, with 10 bases left between them. CDR3 amino acids: CASSSLGDEQFF. The CDR3 DNA reads TGTGCCAGCAGCTCACTCGGGGATGAGCAGTTCTTC.